What follows are 2 T cell receptor beta chains derived from one specimen sequenced in a study of human T cells and chemical hapten exposure. One entry per CDR3 protein, called by TCRdb with MiXCR from the RACE reads. The data contain 380,000 or so distinct CDR3 sequences, about 5% of them singletons. Time point reported: pre-sensitization, week 0. As to treatment: therapeutic diphenylcyclopropenone sensitization with weekly scalp DPC. The sequences come from whole blood, collected in connection with sensitization to the hapten diphenylcyclopropenone (DPC). These receptors all come from a woman aged 18-29 years with alopecia areata. Some clones in this sample may be carry-over from other donors' samples.

This clonotype was detected many times. The CDR3 DNA is TGTGCCAGCAGCTGGCGGGGCGATACGCAGTATTTT. This gives the protein CASSWRGDTQYF. This chain uses TRBV6-2 or TRBV6-3 with TRBJ2-3; a possible D gene is TRBD2 (6 bases). The CDR3 contains 12 residues. The germline CDR1 and CDR2 sequences are MNHEY and SVGEGT. Trimming shortened V by 6 bases and J by 6 bases, and 10 bases separated the two germline ends.

This clonotype was recorded at least ten times. Written as DNA, the CDR3 is TGCGCCAGCAGTGAGATCCGGACGGTCTATGGCTACACCTTC. It specifies CASSEIRTVYGYTF. J is TRBJ1-2 and V is TRBV10-2; no clear D. Germline values: CDR1 WSHSY, CDR2 SAAADI. Trimming removed 2 bases from V and 4 bases from J, with 11 bases in between. The CDR3 contains 14 residues.